This paragraph covers one T cell receptor beta chain sequence. What it binds is unknown. This PCR relied on a set of 60 Vbeta primers and 13 Jbeta primers. Using immunoSEQ multiplex PCR, the repertoire was profiled, and TCRdb retains in-frame clones only, with some absent. The sample lists around 150,000 clones; around 88% were seen once. This sample is drawn from a study of cytomegalovirus exposure and HLA in healthy donors. Study background: Clustering assigned 70% to 90% of the approximately 400 genotyped donors to the Caucasian-associated ancestry cluster.

Study-wide results and caveats: Apart from CMV serostatus, no immune exposure information was available. Productive status was seen about 90% or about 30% of the time for most TCR beta V segments in an earlier analysis. Cytomegalovirus-associated TCR beta chains were listed, numbering 150 to 200.

Material: PBMCs. This sequence was found in a woman younger than 35 in good health and CMV-seronegative.

This CDR3 is CASKKPGQNNEKLFF. In DNA, the CDR3 is TGTGCCAGCAAAAAACCGGGACAGAATAATGAAAAACTGTTTTTT. The V and J genes are TRBV6-1 and TRBJ1-4, with TRBD1 matching 7 bases. V lost 7 bases, J lost 4 bases, and 9 bases stayed unmatched. The CDR3 is 15 residues long. Looked up from germline, CDR1 is MNHNS and CDR2 is SASEGT.